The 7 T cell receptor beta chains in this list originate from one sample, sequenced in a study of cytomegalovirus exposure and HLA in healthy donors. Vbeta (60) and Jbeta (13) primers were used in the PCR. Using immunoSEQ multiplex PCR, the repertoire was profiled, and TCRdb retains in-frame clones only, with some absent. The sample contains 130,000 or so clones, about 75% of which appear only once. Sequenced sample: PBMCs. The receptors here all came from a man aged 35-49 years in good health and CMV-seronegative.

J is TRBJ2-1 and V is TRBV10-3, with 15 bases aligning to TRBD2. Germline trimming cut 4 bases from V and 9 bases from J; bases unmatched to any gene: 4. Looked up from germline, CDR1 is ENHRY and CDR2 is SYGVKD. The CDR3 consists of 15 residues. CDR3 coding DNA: TGTGCCATCAGTGGGGGACTAGCGGGGGGAGTTGAGCAGTTCTTC. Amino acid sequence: CAISGGLAGGVEQFF.

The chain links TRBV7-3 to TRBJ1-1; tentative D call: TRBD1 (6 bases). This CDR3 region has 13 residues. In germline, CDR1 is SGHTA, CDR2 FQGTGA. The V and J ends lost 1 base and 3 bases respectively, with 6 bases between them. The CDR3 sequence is CASSLNRDTEAFF. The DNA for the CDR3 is TGTGCCAGCAGCTTAAACAGGGACACTGAAGCTTTCTTT.

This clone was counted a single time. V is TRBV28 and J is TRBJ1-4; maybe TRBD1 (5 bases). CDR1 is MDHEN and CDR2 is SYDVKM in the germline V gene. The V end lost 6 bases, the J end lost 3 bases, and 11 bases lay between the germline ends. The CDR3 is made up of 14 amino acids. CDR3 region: CASRTGRANEKLFF. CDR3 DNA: TGTGCCAGCAGAACGGGCAGGGCTAATGAAAAACTGTTTTTT.

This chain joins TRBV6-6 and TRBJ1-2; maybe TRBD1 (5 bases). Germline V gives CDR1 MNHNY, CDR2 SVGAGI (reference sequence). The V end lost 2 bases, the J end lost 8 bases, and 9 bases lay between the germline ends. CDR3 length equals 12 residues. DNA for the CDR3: TGTGCCAGCAGTTACCTGACAGAGGGCTACACCTTC. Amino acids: CASSYLTEGYTF.

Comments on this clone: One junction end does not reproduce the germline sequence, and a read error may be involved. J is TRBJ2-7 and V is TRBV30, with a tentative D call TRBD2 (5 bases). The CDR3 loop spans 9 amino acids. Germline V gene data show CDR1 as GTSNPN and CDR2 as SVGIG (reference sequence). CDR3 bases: TGTGCCTGGAGTGTAGAGGGCTGCTTC. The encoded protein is CAWSVEGCF.

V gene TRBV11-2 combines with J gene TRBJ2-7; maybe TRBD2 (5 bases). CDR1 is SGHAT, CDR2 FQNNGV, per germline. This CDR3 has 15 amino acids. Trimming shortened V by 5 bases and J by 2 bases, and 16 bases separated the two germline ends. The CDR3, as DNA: TGTGCCAGCAGCCACGGACTGGAGACGCCCTACGAGCAGTACTTC. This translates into CASSHGLETPYEQYF.

The CDR3 region is CASSLGQGREQYF. The CDR3 nucleotides are TGTGCCAGCAGCCTTGGACAGGGACGCGAGCAGTACTTC. The J gene is TRBJ2-7, the V gene TRBV7-7; TRBD1 matches at 8 bases. Germline assignment: CDR1 SSHAT and CDR2 FNYEAQ (reference sequence). V lost 5 bases, J lost 6 bases, and 6 bases stayed unmatched. The CDR3 covers 13 residues.